A selection of T cell receptor beta chains follows, all from one sample in a study of blood T cell repertoires in COVID-19. Produced via immunoSEQ multiplex PCR; TCRdb's table is partial and in-frame only. There are approximately 240,000 clones in the sample; 85% to 95% occur only once, and more than 0.65% lies in the top ten. Sequenced material: peripheral blood. The receptors derive from a man aged 25 to 45 with COVID-19, enrolled during active disease. Both conserved end residues are part of each CDR3. The order of the fields is clone size, D gene, V gene, J gene, CDR3 protein, CDR3 DNA. The D gene is left open where the match is weak. Only some rows state a clone size, as once, few, many or a class for expanded clones.

.,TRBD1,TRBV9,TRBJ1-6,CASSVTGGFSPLHF,TGTGCCAGCAGCGTTACAGGGGGCTTTTCACCCCTCCACTTT
.,.,TRBV6-5,TRBJ1-1,CASSPNSYTEAFF,TGTGCCAGCAGCCCAAACTCTTACACTGAAGCTTTCTTT
.,.,TRBV5-4,TRBJ1-4,CASSSSGNLNEKLFF,TGTGCCAGCAGCTCATCCGGGAACCTCAATGAAAAACTGTTTTTT
.,.,TRBV3-1/TRBV3-2,TRBJ1-1,CASSQRTGSTKAFF,TGTGCCAGCAGCCAAAGAACAGGGAGCACCAAAGCTTTCTTT
once,TRBD1,TRBV3-1/TRBV3-2,TRBJ1-4,CASRTSQGDGEKLFF,TGTGCCAGCAGGACCTCACAGGGGGACGGTGAAAAACTGTTTTTT
.,.,TRBV5-1,TRBJ1-4,CASSVEGEKLFF,TGCGCCAGCAGCGTTGAGGGTGAAAAACTGTTTTTT
once,.,TRBV10-2,TRBJ2-7,CASKGEKLSYEQYF,TGCGCCAGCAAAGGGGAAAAACTTTCCTACGAGCAGTACTTC
.,.,TRBV3-1/TRBV3-2,TRBJ1-3,CASSHSTGQFSGNTIYF,TGTGCCAGCAGCCACAGTACAGGGCAATTCTCTGGAAACACCATATATTTT
.,.,TRBV5-5,TRBJ2-7,CASSLQGLSYEQYF,TGTGCCAGCAGCTTGCAGGGTCTCTCCTACGAGCAGTACTTC
.,.,TRBV15,TRBJ2-1,CATSRGAGVEQFF,TGTGCCACCAGCAGAGGGGCAGGGGTCGAGCAGTTCTTC
.,.,TRBV3-1/TRBV3-2,TRBJ1-6,CASSPSRRDGSPLHF,TGTGCCAGCAGCCCCTCCCGCAGGGATGGTTCACCCCTCCACTTT
.,.,TRBV7-2,TRBJ1-1,CASSLAGDTEAFF,TGTGCCAGCAGCTTAGCAGGAGACACTGAAGCTTTCTTT
.,.,TRBV19,TRBJ1-5,CASSVTGMGQPQHF,TGTGCCAGTAGTGTAACAGGTATGGGCCAGCCCCAGCATTTT